The 11 T cell receptor beta chains below all came from one sample that was sequenced in a study of T cells in localized non-small cell lung cancer. Libraries were prepared by immunoSEQ multiplex PCR; TCRdb keeps only in-frame clonotypes and omits some of them. The data contain approximately 41,000 clones, 88% of them seen just once; the ten biggest clones take up about 2.6%. The source material was peripheral blood, sampled before any cancer treatment. These receptors came from a female donor of 60 years or more with stage I squamous cell lung carcinoma.

J is TRBJ1-2 and V is TRBV6-5, with D maybe TRBD1 (5 bases). There are 15 residues in the CDR3. V was shortened by 3 bases and J by 7 bases, with 18 bases between the two germline ends. From germline, CDR1 is MNHEY and CDR2 SVGAGI. The CDR3 sequence is CASSYETDGVRGYTF. In nucleotides, the CDR3 is TGTGCCAGCAGTTATGAGACAGACGGGGTCCGTGGCTACACCTTC.

The CDR3: CASSPQAGDTQYF. As DNA, the CDR3 is TGTGCCAGCAGCCCGCAAGCGGGAGATACGCAGTATTTT. The gene calls are TRBV28 and TRBJ2-3; tentatively, D is TRBD2 (6 bases). From germline, CDR1 is MDHEN and CDR2 SYDVKM. Trimming stripped 6 bases from V and 5 bases from J, with 12 bases between. This CDR3 region has 13 residues.

The chain has TRBV5-1 and TRBJ2-1, with D possibly being TRBD2 (5 bases). The germline V gene has CDR1 SGHRS and CDR2 YFSETQ. The CDR3 consists of 16 residues. The ends were cut back, 0 bases at V and 0 bases at J, with 10 bases in the middle. The chain's CDR3 is CASSLARGVSYNEQFF. In DNA, the CDR3 is TGCGCCAGCAGCTTGGCCCGGGGAGTCTCCTACAATGAGCAGTTCTTC.

The chain uses TRBV6-5 and TRBJ2-1; 7 positions agree with TRBD2. The CDR3 has 15 amino acids. The germline V gene has CDR1 MNHEY and CDR2 SVGAGI. V lost 0 bases, J lost 7 bases, and 6 bases stayed unmatched. CDR3 DNA: TGTGCCAGCAGTTACTCGGCACTAGCGAAGAATGAGCAGTTCTTC. Its translation: CASSYSALAKNEQFF.

The V call is TRBV9, the J call TRBJ2-3; D is unresolved. V lost 2 bases to trimming and J lost 2 bases, with 9 bases between them. Germline CDR1 and CDR2: SGDLS and YYNGEE. The CDR3 spans 14 residues. DNA of the CDR3: TGTGCCAGCAGCGTTGGTCCTTACACAGATACGCAGTATTTT. Translated: CASSVGPYTDTQYF. Full variable domain (outside the CDR3, taken from reference TRBV9 and TRBJ2-3): DSGVTQTPKHLITATGQRVTLRCSPRSGDLSVYWYQQSLDQGLQFLIQYYNGEERAKGNILERFSAQQFPDLHSELNLSSLELGDSALYFCASSVGPYTDTQYFGPGTRLTVL.

The V call is TRBV4-1, the J call TRBJ2-7; TRBD2 might be the D (6 bases). CDR3 length equals 16 residues. Germline-derived CDR1 and CDR2 are MGHRA and YSYEKL. With 3 bases removed from V and 4 bases from J, the gap between germline ends came to 19 bases. In DNA, the CDR3 is TGCGCCAGCAGCCAGTCCCCCCCGGCGGGGCTTTACGAGCAGTACTTC. It codes for CASSQSPPAGLYEQYF.

The chain combines TRBV6-5 with TRBJ1-5; TRBD1 agrees at 8 bases. Germline CDR1 reads MNHEY; CDR2 reads SVGAGI. Losses at the gene ends were 6 bases for V and 2 bases for J; bases not matched to a gene: 3. CDR3 size: 14 residues. CDR3 in DNA: TGTGCCAGCAGACTGACAGGGGGCAATCAGCCCCAGCATTTT. Translating it yields CASRLTGGNQPQHF.

CDR3 loop: CASSSPPLQETQYF. The CDR3 DNA reads as TGTGCCAGCAGCTCCCCGCCACTCCAAGAGACCCAGTACTTC. The chain couples TRBV7-2 to TRBJ2-5, with no clear D. Trimming shortened V by 4 bases and J by 1 base, and 10 bases separated the two germline ends. The CDR3 extends over 14 amino acids. CDR1 is SGHTA and CDR2 is FQGNSA in the germline V gene.

The chain is built from TRBV21-1 and TRBJ2-7; the listed D gene, TRBD1, was not tested against the DNA. TRBV21-1 is marked as a pseudogene. The CDR3 runs to 14 residues. The CDR3 region has the DNA TGTGCCAGCAGCAAAGAAGTCAGGGTAACTGAGCAGTACTTC. Protein sequence: CASSKEVRVTEQYF.

The chain uses TRBV19 and TRBJ2-5, with 7 bases matching TRBD1. Germline V gives CDR1 LNHDA, CDR2 SQIVND (reference sequence). Unmatched junction bases numbered 7, after V lost 4 bases and J lost 5 bases. The CDR3 is 14 residues long. The CDR3 bases are TGTGCCAGTAGTAGACAGGGTTTGGGGGAGACCCAGTACTTC. Translated: CASSRQGLGETQYF.

The chain is built from TRBV10-2 and TRBJ2-6, with D possibly being TRBD1 or TRBD2 (6 bases each). Trimming took 8 bases from V and 0 from J, leaving 20 bases between them. Per germline, CDR1 WSHSY and CDR2 SAAADI. The CDR3 has 18 residues. CDR3 bases: TGCGCCAGCCGGCAGGGCCCGGGGGCCCGCTCTGGGGCCAACGTCCTGACTTTC. Translated, it gives CASRQGPGARSGANVLTF.